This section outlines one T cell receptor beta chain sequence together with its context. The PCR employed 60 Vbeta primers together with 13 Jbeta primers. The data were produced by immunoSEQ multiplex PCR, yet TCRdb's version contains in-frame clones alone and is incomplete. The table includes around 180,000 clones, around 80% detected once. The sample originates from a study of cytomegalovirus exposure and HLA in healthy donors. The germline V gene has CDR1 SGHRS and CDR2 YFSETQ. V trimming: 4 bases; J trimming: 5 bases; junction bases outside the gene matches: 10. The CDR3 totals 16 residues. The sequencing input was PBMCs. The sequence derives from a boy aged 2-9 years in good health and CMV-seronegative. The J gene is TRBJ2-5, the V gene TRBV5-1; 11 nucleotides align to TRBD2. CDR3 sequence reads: CASSQELAGEGETQYF. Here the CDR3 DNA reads TGCGCCAGCAGCCAAGAACTAGCGGGAGAGGGGGAGACCCAGTACTTC. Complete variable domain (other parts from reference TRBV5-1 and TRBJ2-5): KAGVTQTPRYLIKTRGQQVTLSCSPISGHRSVSWYQQTPGQGLQFLFEYFSETQRNKGNFPGRFSGRQFSNSRSEMNVSTLELGDSALYLCASSQELAGEGETQYFGPGTRLLVL.